This is a list of T cell receptor beta chains from one sample in a study of cytomegalovirus exposure and HLA in healthy donors. Sequencing used immunoSEQ multiplex PCR; TCRdb keeps in-frame clones, though not all of them. The data hold 150,000 to 200,000 clones, with roughly 85% observed a single time. Input material: PBMCs. These receptors were obtained from a man between 18 and 35 years old in good health and CMV-seropositive. The CDR3 runs from the conserved cysteine through the conserved F or W. A D gene is named only where the DNA matches it firmly.

cdr3_aa,d_call,v_call,j_call,cdr3_length
CASKVRGASYEQYF,NA,TRBV27,TRBJ2-7,14
CASSLDRSNDEQFF,NA,TRBV11-2,TRBJ2-1,14
CASTAGGLSGANVLTF,TRBD1,TRBV28,TRBJ2-6,16
CASVMGGTEAFF,NA,TRBV6-6,TRBJ1-1,12
CASSLRQGAATDTQYF,TRBD1,TRBV28,TRBJ2-3,16
CATGTGAGNTIYF,TRBD1,TRBV5-1,TRBJ1-3,13
CASSPRGHPEAFF,NA,TRBV11-3,TRBJ1-1,13
CASSPGGLAVTGELFF,TRBD2,TRBV9,TRBJ2-2,16
CASSHYRDYYGYTF,NA,TRBV7-8,TRBJ1-2,14
CASSLFAGGSPEAFF,NA,TRBV27,TRBJ1-1,15
CASSLGGRSTDTQYF,NA,TRBV5-4,TRBJ2-3,15
CASSYHRALGQPQHF,NA,TRBV6-9,TRBJ1-5,15
CASSLTSGGNQGFF,TRBD2,TRBV5-1,TRBJ2-1,14
CASSPHGLTEAFF,NA,TRBV27,TRBJ1-1,13
CASSVYPSQGWTYEQYF,NA,TRBV7-3,TRBJ2-7,17
CASSDSGGPYEQYF,TRBD2,TRBV11-1,TRBJ2-7,14
CASSITGNGGELFF,NA,TRBV27,TRBJ2-2,14
CASRRERYGYTF,NA,TRBV2,TRBJ1-2,12
CASSSYGEETQYF,NA,TRBV18,TRBJ2-5,13
CASGGRGIDGYTF,TRBD1,TRBV6-1,TRBJ1-2,13
CASSQGVNRGRDYGYTF,TRBD1,TRBV4-1,TRBJ1-2,17
CASSYSRLAGGNEQFF,TRBD2,TRBV6-5,TRBJ2-1,16
CASMRLNTGELFF,NA,TRBV27,TRBJ2-2,13
CASSPGDRVAFF,TRBD1,TRBV7-9,TRBJ1-1,12
CASGTGGEQYF,TRBD1,TRBV2,TRBJ2-7,11
CASSDGGYLYEQYF,TRBD2,TRBV27,TRBJ2-7,14
CASSIGGGSYEQYF,NA,TRBV19,TRBJ2-7,14
CASSLGRVGPQETQYF,NA,TRBV13,TRBJ2-5,16
CASSGLPETQYF,NA,TRBV28,TRBJ2-5,12
CASSQAGGRNYGYTF,TRBD1,TRBV4-1,TRBJ1-2,15
CASSPPARGSYEQYF,NA,TRBV18,TRBJ2-7,15
CASSLAGDRVIGYTF,TRBD1,TRBV7-9,TRBJ1-2,15
CASSDHYNEQFF,NA,TRBV6-1,TRBJ2-1,12
CAWSVNGNTEAFF,NA,TRBV30,TRBJ1-1,13
CASSFLLLRYQETQYF,NA,TRBV5-1,TRBJ2-5,16
CASSSRQVTEAFF,NA,TRBV7-2,TRBJ1-1,13
CASRPLLTYEQYF,NA,TRBV28,TRBJ2-7,13
CAFTSTEAFF,NA,TRBV30,TRBJ1-1,10
CASSYGLNTGELFF,NA,TRBV11-3,TRBJ2-2,14
CASSVSTSLGYNEQFF,NA,TRBV9,TRBJ2-1,16
CASSAGTASNYGYTF,TRBD1,TRBV2,TRBJ1-2,15
CASSLPETGDDEQYF,TRBD1,TRBV14,TRBJ2-7,15
CASSLTSSGSSGNTIYF,NA,TRBV7-6,TRBJ1-3,17
CAYPSGSLAFQNTGELFF,NA,TRBV30,TRBJ2-2,18
CASSPALQTGIAFF,NA,TRBV18,TRBJ1-1,14
CASSLSGQGTEAFF,TRBD1,TRBV28,TRBJ1-1,14
CASSWGGRGHLF,NA,TRBV5-4,TRBJ2-7,12
CASSPDSHNEQFF,NA,TRBV28,TRBJ2-1,13
CASSESKREETQYF,NA,TRBV25-1,TRBJ2-5,14
CASSLEDRAGGELFF,TRBD1,TRBV5-1,TRBJ2-2,15
CAWIRGALSDEQYF,NA,TRBV30,TRBJ2-7,14
CASSLRTSGSYEQYF,TRBD2,TRBV13,TRBJ2-7,15
CASSWGGFSNQPQHF,NA,TRBV27,TRBJ1-5,15